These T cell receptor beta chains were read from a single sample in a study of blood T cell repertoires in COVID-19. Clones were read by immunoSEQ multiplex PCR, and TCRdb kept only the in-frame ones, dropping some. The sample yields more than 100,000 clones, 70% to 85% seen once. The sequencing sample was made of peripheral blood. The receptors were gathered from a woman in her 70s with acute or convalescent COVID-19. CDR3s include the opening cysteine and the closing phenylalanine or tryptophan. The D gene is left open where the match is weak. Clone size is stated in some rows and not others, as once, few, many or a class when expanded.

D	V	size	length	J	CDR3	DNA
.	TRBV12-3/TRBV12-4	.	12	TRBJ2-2	CASSPDTGELFF	TGTGCCAGCAGTCCGGACACCGGGGAGCTGTTTTTT
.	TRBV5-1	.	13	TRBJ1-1	CARKVGGADEAFF	TGCGCCAGAAAAGTCGGGGGTGCCGACGAAGCTTTCTTT
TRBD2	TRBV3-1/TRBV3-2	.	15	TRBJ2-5	CASTALAGGLETQYF	TGTGCCAGCACCGCCTTAGCGGGGGGATTGGAGACCCAGTACTTC
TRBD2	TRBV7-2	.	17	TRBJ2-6	CASSLTSGGAGANVLTF	TGTGCCAGCAGCCTGACTAGCGGGGGGGCTGGGGCCAACGTCCTGACTTTC
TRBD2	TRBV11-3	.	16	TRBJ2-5	CASSLGTSGVGETQYF	TGTGCCAGCAGCCTCGGGACTAGCGGGGTTGGAGAGACCCAGTACTTC
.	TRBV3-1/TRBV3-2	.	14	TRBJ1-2	CASSGSTGYLGYTF	TGTGCCAGCAGCGGATCTACAGGGTACTTGGGCTACACCTTC
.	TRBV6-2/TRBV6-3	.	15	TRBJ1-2	CASSYSNLQGDGYTF	TGTGCCAGCAGTTACTCGAACCTACAGGGTGATGGCTACACCTTC
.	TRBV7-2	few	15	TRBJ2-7	CASSSRLTASSEQYF	TGTGCCAGCAGCTCTCGACTGACGGCTAGTAGCGAGCAGTACTTC
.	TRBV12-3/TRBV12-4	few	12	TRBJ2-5	CASRVLEETQYF	TGTGCCAGCAGAGTTTTAGAGGAGACCCAGTACTTC
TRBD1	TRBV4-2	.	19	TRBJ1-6	CASSQGRPGGSSYNSPLHF	TGTGCCAGCAGCCAAGGAAGGCCAGGGGGCTCCTCCTATAATTCACCCCTCCACTTT
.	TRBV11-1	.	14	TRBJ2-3	CASSLAQNRDTQYF	TGTGCCAGCAGCTTAGCGCAGAATCGTGATACGCAGTATTTT
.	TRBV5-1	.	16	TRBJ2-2	CASALLSQANTGELFF	TGCGCCAGTGCGTTGCTCAGTCAGGCGAACACCGGGGAGCTGTTTTTT
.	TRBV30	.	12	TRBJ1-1	CAWSFMNTEAFF	TGTGCCTGGAGTTTTATGAACACTGAAGCTTTCTTT
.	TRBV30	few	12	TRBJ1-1	CAWSSGNTEAFF	TGTGCCTGGAGTTCCGGGAACACTGAAGCTTTCTTT
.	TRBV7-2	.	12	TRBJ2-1	CASSVFYNEQFF	TGTGCCAGCAGCGTCTTTTACAATGAGCAGTTCTTC
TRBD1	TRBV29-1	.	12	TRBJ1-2	CSVQTGDYGYTF	TGCAGCGTTCAGACAGGGGACTATGGCTACACCTTC
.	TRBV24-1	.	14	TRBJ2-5	CATSEAGEQETQYF	TGTGCCACCAGTGAGGCAGGCGAACAAGAGACCCAGTACTTC
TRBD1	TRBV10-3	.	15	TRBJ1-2	CAISDPGQGINGYTF	TGTGCCATCAGTGATCCGGGACAGGGTATAAATGGCTACACCTTC
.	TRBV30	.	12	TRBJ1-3	CAWSPAGNTIYF	TGTGCCTGGAGTCCGGCTGGAAACACCATATATTTT
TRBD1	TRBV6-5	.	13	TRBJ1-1	CASREGTGKEAFF	TGTGCCAGCAGAGAGGGGACAGGGAAAGAAGCTTTCTTT
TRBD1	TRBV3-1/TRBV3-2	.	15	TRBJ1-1	CASSQYRGRRTEAFF	TGTGCCAGCAGCCAATACAGGGGGAGGAGGACTGAAGCTTTCTTT
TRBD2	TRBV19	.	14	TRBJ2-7	CASSIFAGVDEQYF	TGTGCCAGTAGTATTTTTGCGGGGGTGGACGAGCAGTACTTC
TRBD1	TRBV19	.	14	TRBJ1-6	CASSLTGVSSPLHF	TGTGCCAGTAGTCTGACAGGGGTCTCTTCACCCCTCCACTTT
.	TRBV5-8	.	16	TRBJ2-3	CASSPMSGVNTDTQYF	TGTGCCAGCAGCCCTATGTCGGGGGTCAACACAGATACGCAGTATTTT
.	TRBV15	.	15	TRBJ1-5	CATSRAGLSNQPQHF	TGTGCCACCAGCAGGGCAGGGCTTAGCAATCAGCCCCAGCATTTT
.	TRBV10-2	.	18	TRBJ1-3	CASRRTVRILSSGNTIYF	TGCGCCAGCAGGCGGACAGTGCGAATCCTAAGCTCTGGAAACACCATATATTTT
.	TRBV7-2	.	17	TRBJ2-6	CASSLEDSLSGANVLTF	TGTGCCAGCAGCTTAGAAGACAGCCTTTCCGGGGCCAACGTCCTGACTTTC